The entry below describes one T cell receptor beta chain. Its antigen remains undetermined. The junction shows a germline mismatch at one end, possibly a read error. The data originate from a study of spatial heterogeneity in lung cancer (dated by TCRdb to about 2019). Regarding the research as a whole: Beta-chain transcripts were consistently detected in greater numbers than alpha-chain transcripts, which likely reflects a higher abundance of beta-chain transcripts. Both alpha and beta chains were TCR-sequenced in 200 or so tumor regions, under 85 matched nontumor lung samples and around 50 PBMC samples obtained at surgery. The study linked features of the TCR repertoire to counts of nonsynonymous mutations, which were determined by whole-exome sequencing of tumor tissue. In the raw uncorrected reads, each unique combination of TCR and UMI appeared more than ten times on average. In non-small cell lung cancer, the study made a quantitative comparison of TCR alpha and beta repertoires among multiple tumor regions, matched nontumor lung and blood. Study-level results and caveats: Ubiquitous expanded tumor TCRs were found in blood more often at tumor resection than at routine follow-up. Confirming at a functional level the hypothesis that regional TCRs recognize regional mutations was considered to require additional single-cell paired TCR alpha and beta sequencing.

The germline V gene yields SGDLS for CDR1 and YYNGEE for CDR2. Reading from cysteine to phenylalanine, the CDR3 counts 16 amino acids. Only CDR3 DNA is held: 48 bases, read in frame from base 1. The library was produced with 5' RACE. Instrument used: NextSeq 500. The TCR library protocol attached a unique molecular identifier to each TCR cDNA molecule to allow correction of PCR and sequencing errors. The authors processed their data as follows. TCR identification, UMI-based error correction and CDR3 extraction were performed with Decombinator tools. Expanded TCRs were defined as those above a frequency of 2 per 1,000, corresponding to the top 1% of the tumor frequency distribution. Rényi diversity was computed with the R vegan package after subsampling each repertoire 100 times to 5,000 TCRs. CDR3 similarity networks were built from amino acid triplet string-kernel similarity, with CDR3s being connected when pairwise similarity was above 0.82. TCRdb took the public reads, trimmed them with fastp at Q25, ran MiXCR for clone calling and kept in-frame beta chains. Every entry covers one CDR3 protein and lists the most common genes and DNA from its rows. Clone size and V and J calls follow TCRdb, not the original study. The sample data list some 39,000 distinct CDR3 sequences, and approximately 7% of these were observed just once. The ten top clones hold roughly 45% of the sample.

This specimen's time point label, per the study, means: sample taken at primary tumor resection. Whole RNA extracted from tumor and nontumor lung tissue, or from cryopreserved PBMC samples, was used for TCR sequencing without cell sorting. Donors were around 69 patients with early-stage, untreated non-small cell lung cancer from the lung TRACERx cohort. Only patients with enough RNA available from two or more tumor regions were chosen for TCR sequencing. Sequenced material: PBMCs, taken at surgery. The V gene is TRBV9 and the J gene is TRBJ1-6; TRBD1 is a weak D gene call, 5 bases matching. The origin of this receptor is a female donor with early-stage non-small cell lung cancer. The DNA is as follows: TGTGCCAGCAGCTCAGGGCCGAGCTCCTATAATTCACTCCTCCACTTT. It specifies CASSSGPSSYNSLLHF.